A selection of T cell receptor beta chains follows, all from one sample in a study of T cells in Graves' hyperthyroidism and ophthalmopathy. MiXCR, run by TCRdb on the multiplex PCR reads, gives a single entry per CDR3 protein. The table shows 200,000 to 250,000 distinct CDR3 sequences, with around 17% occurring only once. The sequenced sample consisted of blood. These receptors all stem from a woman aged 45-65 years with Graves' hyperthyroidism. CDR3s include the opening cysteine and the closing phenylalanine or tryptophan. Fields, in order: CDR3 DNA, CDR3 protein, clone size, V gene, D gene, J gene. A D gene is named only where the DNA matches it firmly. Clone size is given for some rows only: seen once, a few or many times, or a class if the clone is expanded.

TGTGCCTGGAGTGTACAGGGATACGAGCAGTACTTC,CAWSVQGYEQYF,many,TRBV30,.,TRBJ2-7
TGCAGTGCTAGCAAAGCCACTAGCGGGAGATTCTTCGAGCAGTACTTC,CSASKATSGRFFEQYF,many,TRBV20-1,TRBD2,TRBJ2-7
TGTGCCAGCAGCTCCTCGGGGCTAGCGGGAATCCCCTCCTACAATGAGCAGTTCTTC,CASSSSGLAGIPSYNEQFF,many,TRBV11-2,TRBD2,TRBJ2-1
TGTGCCAGCAGCTTGGCCAGCGGCAATGAGCAGTTCTTC,CASSLASGNEQFF,many,TRBV5-5,.,TRBJ2-1
TGCGCCAGCAGCCAGGACAGACCTGACACAGATACGCAGTATTTT,CASSQDRPDTDTQYF,many,TRBV5-1,.,TRBJ2-3
TGTGCCAGCAGTTACTCTGCAGGAAGGGGAGAGACCCAGTACTTC,CASSYSAGRGETQYF,.,TRBV6-6,.,TRBJ2-5
TGTGCCTGGAGTGTAAGCAGCTACACTGAAGCTTTCTTT,CAWSVSSYTEAFF,many,TRBV30,.,TRBJ1-1
TGCGCCAGCAGCTTGAACGGACTTGGGAATGAGCAGTTCTTC,CASSLNGLGNEQFF,many,TRBV5-1,.,TRBJ2-1
TGCGCCAGCAGCCTAAGTGGCCCTCCGGATGAGCAGTTCTTC,CASSLSGPPDEQFF,few,TRBV4-1,.,TRBJ2-1
TGCGCCAGCAGCTTGGGTGTCGGAAACTATGGCTACACCTTC,CASSLGVGNYGYTF,many,TRBV5-1,.,TRBJ1-2
TGCGCCAGCAGCTTTACAGGGACTAGCGGGATTAATGAGCAGTTCTTC,CASSFTGTSGINEQFF,.,TRBV5-1,TRBD2,TRBJ2-1
TGTGCCAGCAGGGTCGGGACAGGGGGCGTAGGACGGCCCCAGCATTTT,CASRVGTGGVGRPQHF,few,TRBV6-1,TRBD1,TRBJ1-5
TGTGCCAGCAGGCATACTAACTACGAGCAGTACTTC,CASRHTNYEQYF,many,TRBV6-1,.,TRBJ2-7
TGTGCCAGCAGCTTAGGCCAGACCCTCTATGGCTACACCTTC,CASSLGQTLYGYTF,many,TRBV11-3,.,TRBJ1-2
TGTGCCAGCAGCTTGGGACGGACAGATGGCTATGGCTACACCTTC,CASSLGRTDGYGYTF,.,TRBV5-4,.,TRBJ1-2
TGTGCCAGCAGACGACCGACAGGGGCCCGACCCTACGAGCAGTACTTC,CASRRPTGARPYEQYF,many,TRBV6-1,TRBD1,TRBJ2-7
TGTGCCAGCAGCCATCTTCTAGGAGCCGGGGAGCTGTTTTTT,CASSHLLGAGELFF,.,TRBV3-1,.,TRBJ2-2
TGTGCCAGCAGCCAAGATCGGTGGCGGGAGGGCCACACCGGGGAGCTGTTTTTT,CASSQDRWREGHTGELFF,few,TRBV14,TRBD2,TRBJ2-2
TGTGCCAGCACAGGGACTAGCGGGAGTTGGGAGCAGTACTTC,CASTGTSGSWEQYF,many,TRBV3-1,TRBD2,TRBJ2-7
TGTGCCAGCAGCCGCAACCCCAGGGTGGAAGCTTTCTTT,CASSRNPRVEAFF,.,TRBV5-5,.,TRBJ1-1
TGTGCCAGCAGCGGTATATATAATCAGTTCTTC,CASSGIYNQFF,few,TRBV28,.,TRBJ2-1
TGTGCCAGCAGTTTAAGACAGGCCCGTGAAGCTTTCTTT,CASSLRQAREAFF,few,TRBV28,.,TRBJ1-1
TGTGCCAGCAGCCGACTAGCGGGAGGGGGATACAATGAGCAGTTCTTC,CASSRLAGGGYNEQFF,few,TRBV14,TRBD2,TRBJ2-1
TGTGCCAGCAGCTTTGAACAGGGGGCTCCCGGGGAGCTGTTTTTT,CASSFEQGAPGELFF,.,TRBV5-8,TRBD1,TRBJ2-2
TGTGCCAGCAGGGATTCTCAGGACGAGCAGTACTTC,CASRDSQDEQYF,many,TRBV6-1,.,TRBJ2-7
TGTGCCAGCAGTTACCCCCAGGCTAGCGGGAGCCACGAGCAGTACTTC,CASSYPQASGSHEQYF,many,TRBV6-5,TRBD2,TRBJ2-7
TGCAGTGCTATTAGCGGGAGGGGACAAGAGTCCCAGTACTTC,CSAISGRGQESQYF,.,TRBV20-1,TRBD2,TRBJ2-5
TGCGCCAGCCACCGGGAGTCCGGGGAGCTGTTTTTT,CASHRESGELFF,few,TRBV5-1,.,TRBJ2-2
TGTGCCATCAGTGCTAATAGCTACGAGCAGTACTTC,CAISANSYEQYF,many,TRBV10-3,.,TRBJ2-7
TGCAGTGCCGTGACTAGCGGGGTCTACAATGAGCAGTTCTTC,CSAVTSGVYNEQFF,.,TRBV20-1,TRBD2,TRBJ2-1
TGTGCCTGGAGTGTACGGGTCTACGAGCAGTACTTC,CAWSVRVYEQYF,many,TRBV30,.,TRBJ2-7
TGTGCCAGCAGCCAAGATCGCCCGGGTGAGACCCAGTACTTC,CASSQDRPGETQYF,many,TRBV3-1,.,TRBJ2-5
TGTGCCAGCAGTCTCGGACAGGGGGCGGCAGATACGCAGTATTTT,CASSLGQGAADTQYF,many,TRBV12-3/TRBV12-4,TRBD1,TRBJ2-3
TGTGCCAGCAGTTTAGCCGGGACTAGCTCTTCCAATGAGCAGTTCTTC,CASSLAGTSSSNEQFF,many,TRBV12-3/TRBV12-4,TRBD2,TRBJ2-1
TGTGCCAGCATTCCACCCGGGAAGCTTAGCACCGGGGAGCTGTTTTTT,CASIPPGKLSTGELFF,.,TRBV6-1,.,TRBJ2-2
TGTGCCAGCAGCAAACAGGGGAGCTATGGCTACACCTTC,CASSKQGSYGYTF,many,TRBV11-3,TRBD1,TRBJ1-2
TGTGCCAGCAGTTACTTGGCCGGGACAGGGACGAACACCGGGGAGCTGTTTTTT,CASSYLAGTGTNTGELFF,.,TRBV6-5,TRBD1,TRBJ2-2
TGTGCCAGCAGCTTAGAGGGCAGCAATCAGCCCCAGCATTTT,CASSLEGSNQPQHF,many,TRBV5-1,.,TRBJ1-5
TGTGCCAGCAGTTTGGCGGGGGTGGGGAGCACCGGGGAGCTGTTTTTT,CASSLAGVGSTGELFF,many,TRBV27,TRBD2,TRBJ2-2
TGCAGTGCCCGGGGACTAAGAGGGGTAGATACGCAGTATTTT,CSARGLRGVDTQYF,.,TRBV20-1,TRBD2,TRBJ2-3
TGTGCCAGCAACCGTAGACAGGGGATAAATCAGCCCCAGCATTTT,CASNRRQGINQPQHF,.,TRBV28,TRBD1,TRBJ1-5
TGTGCCAGCAGTTTAAGCTCTGGGGCCAACGTCCTGACTTTC,CASSLSSGANVLTF,.,TRBV27,.,TRBJ2-6
TGTGCCAGCAGTCCCTGGGCAGGGGAAATCGGGGAGACCCAGTACTTC,CASSPWAGEIGETQYF,many,TRBV28,.,TRBJ2-5
TGCGCCAGCACCTCTGACAGGGAGCCAGATACGCAGTATTTT,CASTSDREPDTQYF,.,TRBV4-1,TRBD1,TRBJ2-3
TGTGCCAGCAGTTTTGGCGCAGGGTTGAAGGAGACCCAGTACTTC,CASSFGAGLKETQYF,many,TRBV28,.,TRBJ2-5
TGTGCCAGCAGCTTAGTGCCGGGGGCGAACACCGGGGAGCTGTTTTTT,CASSLVPGANTGELFF,many,TRBV11-1,.,TRBJ2-2
TGTGCCAGCAGCCGCCGGAGCCCCACAGATACGCAGTATTTT,CASSRRSPTDTQYF,many,TRBV12-3/TRBV12-4,.,TRBJ2-3
TGTGCCAGCAGCTCCTTCTATGGCTCCTACGAGCAGTACTTC,CASSSFYGSYEQYF,many,TRBV6-2/TRBV6-3,.,TRBJ2-7
TGTGCCAGCAGCTTACAGCCCCCTTGGGGGAGTCTCAACGAGCAGTACTTC,CASSLQPPWGSLNEQYF,.,TRBV11-2,.,TRBJ2-7